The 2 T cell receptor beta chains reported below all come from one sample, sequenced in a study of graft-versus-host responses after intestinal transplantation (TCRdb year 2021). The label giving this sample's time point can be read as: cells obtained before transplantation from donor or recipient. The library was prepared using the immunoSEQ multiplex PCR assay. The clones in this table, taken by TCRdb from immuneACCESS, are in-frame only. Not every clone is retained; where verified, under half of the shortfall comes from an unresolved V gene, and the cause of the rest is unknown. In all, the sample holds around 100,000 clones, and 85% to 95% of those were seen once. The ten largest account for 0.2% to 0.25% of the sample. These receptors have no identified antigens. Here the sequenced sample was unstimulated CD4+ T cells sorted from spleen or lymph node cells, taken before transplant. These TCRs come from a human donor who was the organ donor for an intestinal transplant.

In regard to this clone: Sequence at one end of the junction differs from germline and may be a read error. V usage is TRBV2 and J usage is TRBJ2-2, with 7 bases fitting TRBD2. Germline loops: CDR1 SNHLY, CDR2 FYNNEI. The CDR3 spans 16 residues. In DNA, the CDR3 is TGTGCCAGCAGGGAAGGGGCTAGCGGATACACCGGGGAGCTGTTTTTT. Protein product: CASREGASGYTGELFF.

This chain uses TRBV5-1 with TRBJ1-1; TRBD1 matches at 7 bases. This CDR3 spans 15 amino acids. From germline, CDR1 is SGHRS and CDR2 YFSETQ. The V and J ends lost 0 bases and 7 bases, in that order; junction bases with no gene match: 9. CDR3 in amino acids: CASSLGRGWLDEAFF. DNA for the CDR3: TGCGCCAGCAGCTTGGGCAGGGGGTGGTTGGATGAAGCTTTCTTT.